Sequencing of this TCR beta chain was carried out in a study of Ad26.COV2.S vaccination and SARS-CoV-2 variants. Looking at the study overall: Ad26.COV2.S arm of COV1001 included the donor. Ad26.COV2.S was injected intramuscularly once or twice, 56 days apart.

Sample treatment: around 19 received Ad26.COV2.S at low or high dose, single or two shots; 5 received placebo; per-sample allocation not given. The study sampled participants on day 63 after the first vaccine or placebo injection. The method was immunoSEQ multiplex PCR; TCRdb's version includes in-frame clones alone and lacks a portion of them. The table has fewer than 400,000 clones, roughly nine tenths seen once; the top ten hold around 5.5%. Germline V gene lookup returns CDR1 LNHNV and CDR2 YYDKDF (reference sequence). V was trimmed by 0 bases and J by 8 bases, leaving 19 bases between them. This CDR3 comprises 17 residues.

This chain connects TRBV15 to TRBJ1-4; no definite D call. The sequencing here drew on peripheral blood, taken in a trial of Ad26.COV2.S vaccine versus placebo. The source is a person aged 18 to 59 who received the Ad26.COV2.S COVID-19 vaccine or a placebo. Here the CDR3 DNA reads TGTGCCACCAGCAGAGATGGAGCCCCCGGGAGAAAAGAAAAACTGTTTTTT. Translated, it gives CATSRDGAPGRKEKLFF.